Listed here are 28 T cell receptor beta chains from one sample, sequenced in a study of blood T cells in healthy people across ages. Sample-barcoded 5' priming and a J-beta primer mix drove a second PCR of about 6 to 12 cycles. TCRdb passed the 5' RACE reads through MiXCR, listing each CDR3 protein once. Here the sample spans around 990,000 distinct CDR3 sequences, roughly 24% being singletons. This same sample was also taken into another study, of T cells of mothers and their children.

Sequencing input: blood. The source of these receptors is a girl aged 2 to 10 in good health.

V gene TRBV5-1 combines with J gene TRBJ2-4, with 15 bases identical to TRBD2. The CDR3 is 14 residues long. Trimming at V came to 4 bases and at J to 7 bases, leaving 0 bases not matched to a gene. Germline assignment: CDR1 SGHRS and CDR2 YFSETQ. CDR3 nucleotides: TGCGCCAGCAGCGGGACTAGCGGGGGGAACATTCAGTACTTC. The encoded protein is CASSGTSGGNIQYF. The entire variable domain, with the rest obtained from reference TRBV5-1 and TRBJ2-4, is as follows: KAGVTQTPRYLIKTRGQQVTLSCSPISGHRSVSWYQQTPGQGLQFLFEYFSETQRNKGNFPGRFSGRQFSNSRSEMNVSTLELGDSALYLCASSGTSGGNIQYFGAGTRLSVL.

The chain recombines TRBV28 with TRBJ1-5; 7 bases are a match to TRBD1. The CDR3 is 14 residues long. J lost 3 bases, V lost 6 bases, and 5 bases had no gene match. Germline V gene data show CDR1 as MDHEN and CDR2 as SYDVKM. CDR3 nucleotide sequence: TGTGCCAGCAGCCGGGACAGCCCCAATCAGCCCCAGCATTTT. It translates to CASSRDSPNQPQHF.

The J gene is TRBJ2-7, the V gene TRBV27; D remains ambiguous. With 2 bases removed from V and 2 bases from J, the gap between germline ends came to 10 bases. The CDR3 contains 14 residues. Germline lookup yields CDR1 MNHEY and CDR2 SMNVEV (reference sequence). The CDR3 loop is CASSLPGSTYEQYF. The CDR3 bases are TGTGCCAGCAGTTTACCCGGATCAACCTACGAGCAGTACTTC.

This clonotype has ten or more counts. This chain links TRBV15 with TRBJ1-4; the D is unclear. CDR1 is LNHNV, CDR2 YYDKDF, per germline (reference sequence). V was cut by 0 bases and J by 8 bases, with 7 bases left in between. The CDR3 has 13 amino acids. CDR3 DNA: TGTGCCACCAGCAGAGATTTAGAGGAAAAACTGTTTTTT. This gives the protein CATSRDLEEKLFF.

The rearrangement uses TRBV9 and TRBJ2-3, with TRBD2 identical over 7 bases. This CDR3 has 15 residues. In germline, CDR1 is SGDLS, CDR2 YYNGEE. V lost 0 bases, J lost 6 bases, and 7 bases stayed unmatched. For the CDR3, the DNA is TGTGCCAGCAGCGTAGGGGGAGGGTTAACCGATACGCAGTATTTT. This codes for CASSVGGGLTDTQYF.

The V call is TRBV12-3 or TRBV12-4, the J call TRBJ1-4; D remains unclear. CDR3 length: 15 amino acids. Trimming took off 4 bases at V and 5 bases at J, with 14 bases between the two ends. CDR3 coding DNA: TGTGCCAGCAGTTCTCGGACTAGAGGAAATGAAAAACTGTTTTTT. Its translation: CASSSRTRGNEKLFF.

In this sample, this clonotype turned up a few times. The rearrangement uses TRBV6-6 and TRBJ1-6; D is possibly TRBD1 (5 bases). The CDR3 extends over 13 amino acids. CDR1 and CDR2 (germline): MNHNY, SVGAGI (reference sequence). V was clipped by 5 bases and J by 11 bases, with 13 bases between them. CDR3 amino acids: CASSTGGVPPLHF. CDR3 DNA sequence: TGTGCCAGCAGTACGGGGGGGGTCCCACCCCTCCACTTT.

V gene TRBV12-3 or TRBV12-4 combines with J gene TRBJ2-5, with 7 bases fitting TRBD2. The J call is doubtful: the DNA matches TRBJ2-7 better. The CDR3 contains 14 residues. The CDR3 DNA follows: TGTGCCAGCAGCCCCGTTGCGGGGGACTACGAGCAGTACTTC. It encodes CASSPVAGDYEQYF.

The V and J genes are TRBV5-1 and TRBJ2-1; D may be TRBD2 (6 bases). The germline gives CDR1 SGHRS, CDR2 YFSETQ. Trimming left V 0 bases short and J 0 bases short, with 13 bases between. The CDR3 is made up of 17 amino acids. CDR3 sequence: CASSLAFRGSSYNEQFF. Here the CDR3 DNA reads TGCGCCAGCAGCTTGGCTTTTCGGGGGAGCTCCTACAATGAGCAGTTCTTC. Using reference TRBV5-1 and TRBJ2-1 for the parts outside the CDR3, the full variable domain is KAGVTQTPRYLIKTRGQQVTLSCSPISGHRSVSWYQQTPGQGLQFLFEYFSETQRNKGNFPGRFSGRQFSNSRSEMNVSTLELGDSALYLCASSLAFRGSSYNEQFFGPGTRLTVL.

There are a few counts of this clonotype. CDR3 nucleotide sequence: TGTGCCAGCAGCAATTCTATGGGCGAGCAGTACTTC. This gives the protein CASSNSMGEQYF. The V call is TRBV7-9, the J call TRBJ2-7; D ambiguous. The length of the CDR3 is 12 residues. The germline V gene encodes CDR1 SEHNR and CDR2 FQNEAQ (reference sequence). V dropped 5 bases and J dropped 6 bases, with 11 bases sitting between them. Full variable domain (remainder filled in from reference TRBV7-9 and TRBJ2-7): DTGVSQNPRHKITKRGQNVTFRCDPISEHNRLYWYRQTLGQGPEFLTYFQNEAQLEKSRLLSDRFSAERPKGSFSTLEIQRTEQGDSAMYLCASSNSMGEQYFGPGTRLTVT.

The sample holds a few counts of this clonotype. This chain joins TRBV11-2 and TRBJ1-2, with TRBD1 identical over 10 bases. Per the germline V gene, CDR1 is SGHAT and CDR2 is FQNNGV. V lost 5 bases to trimming and J lost 5 bases; unmatched junction nucleotides: 2. The CDR3 totals 13 residues. DNA for the CDR3: TGTGCCAGCAGCATGGGACAGGGGTATGGCTACACCTTC. This codes for CASSMGQGYGYTF.

Comments on this clonotype: Relative to the germline gene, one junction end is altered; a read error may explain this. This chain links TRBV11-3 with TRBJ2-1; TRBD1 might be the D (6 bases). CDR1 is SGHNT, CDR2 YENEEA, per germline. The CDR3 runs to 16 residues. The CDR3 region has the DNA TGTGCCAGCAGCTCACGGACAGAAACTCCCTACAACGAGCAGTTCTTC. Residues: CASSSRTETPYNEQFF. Drawing the rest from reference TRBV11-3 and TRBJ2-1, the complete variable domain is EAGVVQSPRYKIIEKKQPVAFWCNPISGHNTLYWYLQNLGQGPELLIRYENEEAVDDSQLPKDRFSAERLKGVDSTLKIQPAELGDSAVYLCASSSRTETPYNEQFFGPGTRLTVL.

The genes are TRBV29-1 and TRBJ1-5; 9 positions match TRBD1. From germline, CDR1 is SQVTM and CDR2 ANQGSEA. Germline trimming cut 5 bases from V and 5 bases from J; bases unmatched to any gene: 4. The CDR3 covers 13 residues. In DNA, the CDR3 is TGCAGCGTTAGGACAGGGGTCGATCAGCCCCAGCATTTT. Its protein is CSVRTGVDQPQHF.

This clonotype was counted between two and nine times. The chain carries TRBV6-6 and TRBJ2-5; D not certain. Germline CDR1 reads MNHNY; CDR2 reads SVGAGI (reference sequence). The CDR3 is 13 amino acids. Deletions cut 2 bases from V and 3 bases from J, with 7 bases between. The DNA for the CDR3 is TGTGCCAGCAGTTACGAACAGAAAGAGACCCAGTACTTC. It specifies CASSYEQKETQYF.

V is TRBV5-1 and J is TRBJ2-2, with 9 bases aligning to TRBD1. The V gene's germline CDR1 is SGHRS and CDR2 YFSETQ. This CDR3 contains 14 residues. Trimming cost V 3 bases and J 14 bases; bases outside gene matches: 11. The CDR3 region is CASSSSKPTGGLFF. The CDR3 nucleotides read TGCGCCAGCAGCTCCTCGAAGCCCACAGGGGGCCTGTTTTTT. The variable domain in full, completed from reference TRBV5-1 and TRBJ2-2, reads KAGVTQTPRYLIKTRGQQVTLSCSPISGHRSVSWYQQTPGQGLQFLFEYFSETQRNKGNFPGRFSGRQFSNSRSEMNVSTLELGDSALYLCASSSSKPTGGLFFGEGSRLTVL.

This clonotype was detected only a few times. The rearrangement links TRBV6-5 to TRBJ1-1, with no clear D. The germline CDR1 and CDR2 sequences are MNHEY and SVGAGI. The CDR3 contains 13 residues. Trimming took off 2 bases at V and 8 bases at J, with 12 bases between the two ends. CDR3 coding DNA: TGTGCCAGCAGTTACCCGGGAGCGCTCGAAGCTTTCTTT. Translated, it gives CASSYPGALEAFF.

This clonotype was seen more than once but under ten times. The rearrangement uses TRBV2 and TRBJ2-2; unclear D gene. V lost 5 bases and J 3 bases, leaving 4 bases between the germline ends. The CDR3 totals 12 residues. Looked up from germline, CDR1 is SNHLY and CDR2 is FYNNEI. The CDR3 DNA sequence: TGTGCCAGCAGTATTTACACCGGGGAGCTGTTTTTT. It codes for CASSIYTGELFF.

This chain uses TRBV10-3 with TRBJ2-3, with D perhaps matching TRBD2 (6 bases). Trimming pared 6 bases from V and 0 bases from J, leaving 13 bases between. Germline CDR1 and CDR2: ENHRY and SYGVKD. The CDR3 is made up of 15 amino acids. This chain's CDR3 is CAIRDSGTSTDTQYF. The CDR3 DNA reads as TGTGCCATCAGAGATAGCGGAACTAGCACAGATACGCAGTATTTT.

This clonotype came up many times. The chain carries TRBV5-1 and TRBJ1-4; D is undetermined. Germline CDR1 reads SGHRS; CDR2 reads YFSETQ. Trimming pared 0 bases from V and 2 bases from J, leaving 8 bases between. The CDR3 is 15 residues long. The CDR3 DNA sequence: TGCGCCAGCAGCTTGGTGAGCGCTACTAATGAAAAACTGTTTTTT. It yields the protein CASSLVSATNEKLFF.

This clonotype was seen more than once but under ten times. The V and J genes are TRBV7-2 and TRBJ2-5, with 11 nucleotides matching TRBD2. The J call could be wrong; TRBJ2-1 is a better fit for the DNA end. CDR1 and CDR2 (germline): SGHTA, FQGNSA. This CDR3 has 14 amino acids. The CDR3, as DNA: TGTGCCAGCAGCGAGGGGACTAGCGGAAATGAGCAGTTCTTC. This gives the protein CASSEGTSGNEQFF.

This clonotype showed up just a few times. The rearrangement links TRBV7-9 to TRBJ2-1, with 12 bases matching TRBD2. The CDR3 has 18 amino acids. The germline gives CDR1 SEHNR, CDR2 FQNEAQ (reference sequence). The V gene end was trimmed by 2 bases and the J gene end by 6 bases; junction bases not matched to a gene: 11. The CDR3 DNA is TGTGCCAGCAGCTTAAGGGCGGATCTAGCGGGGGGGCTCAATGAGCAGTTCTTC. It yields the protein CASSLRADLAGGLNEQFF.

V usage is TRBV4-3 and J usage is TRBJ2-2; D remains ambiguous. Trimming shortened V by 0 bases and J by 4 bases, and 6 bases separated the two germline ends. The CDR3 loop spans 14 amino acids. Germline CDR1 LGHNA, CDR2 YSLEER. The CDR3 spells CASSQDPRTGELFF. The DNA for the CDR3 is TGCGCCAGCAGCCAAGACCCCCGCACCGGGGAGCTGTTTTTT.

About this clonotype itself: As the CDR3 is not closed by the conserved phenylalanine or tryptophan, this likely results from a read error. The chain joins TRBV20-1 to TRBJ2-1, with D possibly TRBD2 on 7 matching bases. The J call may be in error: the DNA end matches TRBJ2-5 better. CDR3 length: 12 residues. The germline gives CDR1 DFQATT, CDR2 SNEGSKA (reference sequence). CDR3 DNA: TGCAGTGCTGGGGGGGCTGTTGAGACCCAGTACCTC. It translates to CSAGGAVETQYL.

This clonotype was picked up a small number of times. The chain joins TRBV20-1 to TRBJ1-3, with D unclear. Trimming stripped 5 bases from V and 1 base from J, with 9 bases between. The CDR3 totals 13 residues. Germline-derived CDR1 and CDR2 are DFQATT and SNEGSKA (reference sequence). CDR3 sequence reads: CSAAGISGNTIYF. CDR3 sequence (DNA): TGCAGTGCTGCGGGCATTTCTGGAAACACCATATATTTT.

V and J are TRBV4-1 and TRBJ2-5; tentatively, D is TRBD1 (5 bases). The V end lost 1 base, the J end lost 1 base, and 13 bases lay between the germline ends. CDR3 size: 16 residues. Germline assignment: CDR1 MGHRA and CDR2 YSYEKL. CDR3 region: CASSQGTGRTQETQYF. The CDR3 bases are TGCGCCAGCAGCCAAGGAACAGGACGGACCCAAGAGACCCAGTACTTC.

A few counts support this clonotype. This chain joins TRBV5-1 and TRBJ2-5, with unresolved D. The CDR3 spans 13 residues. The germline CDR1 and CDR2 sequences are SGHRS and YFSETQ. Trimming removed 5 bases at V and 5 bases at J, with 13 bases between. The CDR3 DNA sequence: TGCGCCAGCAGATCCCTAGTCCGGGAGACCCAGTACTTC. This codes for CASRSLVRETQYF.

This clonotype was seen only a few times. This chain connects TRBV7-9 to TRBJ1-1; D possibly corresponds to TRBD1 (6 bases). Trimming removed 2 bases from V and 0 bases from J, with 16 bases in between. Germline V gene sequence: CDR1 SEHNR, CDR2 FQNEAQ (reference sequence). The CDR3 totals 17 residues. CDR3 bases: TGTGCCAGCAGCTTATGGGGGCGAAGCCTTATGAACACTGAAGCTTTCTTT. Encoded protein: CASSLWGRSLMNTEAFF.

This clonotype was seen repeatedly, ten times or more. The CDR3 DNA reads as TGTGCCACCAGTGATCCCCAGGGGACAGGGGGCCGAGAGACCCAGTACTTC. Translation gives CATSDPQGTGGRETQYF. The genes are TRBV24-1 and TRBJ2-5, with 12 bases matching TRBD1. Unmatched junction bases numbered 8, after V lost 3 bases and J lost 4 bases. Germline V gene lookup returns CDR1 KGHDR and CDR2 SFDVKD. The CDR3 is 17 amino acids.